This T cell receptor (beta chain) was obtained from a study of blood T cell repertoires in COVID-19. Study in general: Sites in the United States, Italy and Spain provided acute and convalescent COVID-19 samples. Sources were T cells, B-cell-depleted T cells, or PBMCs; the material itself was cDNA or gDNA.

This CDR3 is built from 13 residues. CDR1 and CDR2 (germline): LGHDT, YNNKEL (reference sequence). On this clone itself: A junction end diverges from the germline sequence, so it may reflect a read error.

Under the authors' procedure: By means of reference gene primer amplification, nucleated cell counts were estimated. TCRdb's copy holds only in-frame clones and misses some; the assay was immunoSEQ multiplex PCR. From that table come the V and J calls and clone size; the DNA was used to work out D and trimming. The table records about 140,000 clones, less than 90% of them present only once. Patients in Seattle were enrolled during active infection, then followed longitudinally. The chain uses TRBV3-1 (or the pseudogene TRBV3-2) and TRBJ1-1; D is perhaps TRBD1 (5 bases). This receptor was taken from a human donor with COVID-19, enrolled during active disease. The donor label of this sample is uncertain. The sample comprised peripheral blood. In DNA, the CDR3 is TGTGCCAGCAGGGGAGGGGAGAACACTGGAGCTTTCTTT. This codes for CASRGGENTGAFF.